These T cell receptor beta chains were read from a single sample in a study of blood T cell repertoires in COVID-19. Sequencing was performed with immunoSEQ multiplex PCR; in TCRdb, only in-frame clones are kept and a portion is missing. Of roughly 190,000 clones in the sample, around 85% were seen once. Sequencing input: PBMCs or T cells enriched from blood (not recorded which). The source is a young woman who had recovered from COVID-19. Both conserved end residues are part of each CDR3. The D gene is left open where the match is weak. Clone size appears in some rows only: once, few, many, or a class for an expanded clone.

J,V,size,D,CDR3,DNA
TRBJ1-1,TRBV19,.,.,CASSTSIRGTPNTEAFF,TGTGCCAGTAGTACTTCGATACGAGGGACACCTAACACTGAAGCTTTCTTT
TRBJ2-3,TRBV7-3,few,TRBD1,CASSTGQITDTQYF,TGTGCCAGTTCGACGGGACAGATTACAGATACGCAGTATTTT
TRBJ1-2,TRBV19,once,TRBD1,CASSRGTEPNYGYTF,TGTGCCAGTAGCCGCGGGACAGAGCCTAACTATGGCTACACCTTC
TRBJ1-5,TRBV6-4,.,.,CASSEGGSSNQPQHF,TGTGCCAGCAGTGAAGGAGGGTCTAGCAATCAGCCCCAGCATTTT
TRBJ2-3,TRBV3-1/TRBV3-2,.,.,CASSQGGTFTDTQYF,TGTGCCAGCAGCCAAGGAGGAACCTTCACAGATACGCAGTATTTT
TRBJ1-5,TRBV6-5,.,.,CASSYSGVQPQHF,TGTGCCAGCAGTTACTCAGGGGTTCAGCCCCAGCATTTT
TRBJ1-1,TRBV7-9,.,.,CASTSRGGLTEAFF,TGTGCCAGCACCTCCCGGGGAGGATTAACTGAAGCTTTCTTT
TRBJ1-5,TRBV5-6,.,.,CASSSSEGLGLYSNQPQHF,TGTGCCAGCAGCTCCTCGGAGGGCTTGGGGTTATATAGCAATCAGCCCCAGCATTTT
TRBJ1-6,TRBV28,.,.,CATARGGGNSPLHF,TGTGCCACCGCTCGGGGAGGGGGTAATTCACCCCTCCACTTT
TRBJ2-5,TRBV5-4,.,.,CASTQDSFVGTQYF,TGTGCCAGCACCCAAGACAGTTTCGTGGGGACCCAGTACTTC
TRBJ2-3,TRBV12-5,few,TRBD2,CASGISVGGNSDTQYF,TGTGCTAGTGGTATCTCGGTGGGGGGGAACAGTGATACGCAGTATTTT
TRBJ2-7,TRBV12-5,.,.,CASGLPGSYEQYF,TGTGCTAGTGGTTTGCCGGGCTCCTACGAGCAGTACTTC
TRBJ2-3,TRBV4-1,.,.,CASSQRGDTQYF,TGCGCCAGCAGCCAAAGGGGGGATACGCAGTATTTT
TRBJ2-1,TRBV11-2,.,TRBD2,CASSPLAGDYNEQFF,TGTGCCAGCAGCCCCTTAGCGGGGGACTACAATGAGCAGTTCTTC
TRBJ1-5,TRBV19,.,TRBD1,CASSNDRANQPQHF,TGTGCCAGTAGTAACGACAGGGCCAATCAGCCCCAGCATTTT
TRBJ2-3,TRBV7-9,.,.,CASSLRTARGSTDTQYF,TGTGCCAGCAGCTTACGGACGGCCCGGGGATCCACAGATACGCAGTATTTT
TRBJ1-5,TRBV18,.,TRBD1,CASSPGTGGNDQPQHF,TGTGCCAGCTCACCAGGGACAGGGGGCAACGATCAGCCCCAGCATTTT
TRBJ1-5,TRBV5-5,once,TRBD1,CASSPLPRQGAFNQPQHF,TGTGCCAGCAGCCCCCTACCTCGACAGGGGGCATTCAATCAGCCCCAGCATTTT
TRBJ1-5,TRBV19,.,.,CASSPSLDQDINQPQHF,TGTGCCAGTAGTCCCTCACTGGATCAAGACATCAATCAGCCCCAGCATTTT
TRBJ1-6,TRBV7-8,once,.,CASSILREASPLHF,TGTGCCAGCAGCATCCTTCGGGAGGCTTCACCCCTCCACTTT
TRBJ2-2,TRBV24-1,.,.,CATRGGTGELFF,TGTGCCACCAGAGGAGGGACCGGGGAGCTGTTTTTT
TRBJ2-1,TRBV28,.,TRBD2,CASSLWTLAGGTREQFF,TGTGCCAGCAGTTTATGGACACTAGCGGGAGGGACAAGAGAGCAGTTCTTC
TRBJ1-4,TRBV27,.,.,CASSFLGTSNEKLFF,TGTGCCAGCAGTTTCTTAGGGACATCTAATGAAAAACTGTTTTTT
TRBJ1-2,TRBV29-1,.,TRBD1,CSVSFGTGAVGYTF,TGCAGCGTTTCTTTTGGGACAGGGGCGGTTGGCTACACCTTC
TRBJ2-1,TRBV3-1/TRBV3-2,.,TRBD2,CASSQDWGGKYNEQFF,TGTGCCAGCAGCCAAGATTGGGGGGGGAAATACAATGAGCAGTTCTTC
TRBJ2-5,TRBV11-3,.,TRBD2,CASSLELPSGGQETQYF,TGTGCCAGCAGCTTAGAGCTTCCTAGCGGGGGCCAAGAGACCCAGTACTTC
TRBJ2-4,TRBV27,.,.,CASSPGLLRVAKNIQYF,TGTGCCAGCAGTCCCGGACTCCTTCGGGTTGCCAAAAACATTCAGTACTTC
TRBJ1-4,TRBV19,.,TRBD1,CASSPQGTTNEKLFF,TGTGCCAGTAGCCCACAGGGGACAACTAATGAAAAACTGTTTTTT
TRBJ2-1,TRBV6-1,.,TRBD2,CASSEAGGAYNEQFF,TGTGCCAGCAGTGAAGCGGGAGGGGCCTACAATGAGCAGTTCTTC
TRBJ1-1,TRBV5-4,.,TRBD1,CASSLGGDSLNTEAFF,TGTGCCAGCAGCTTGGGGGGGGACAGCCTGAACACTGAAGCTTTCTTT
TRBJ2-7,TRBV5-1,.,.,CASSPGGAGYEQYF,TGCGCCAGCAGCCCCGGCGGGGCTGGCTACGAGCAGTACTTC
TRBJ2-1,TRBV5-1,.,TRBD1,CASSLGQGHNEQFF,TGCGCCAGCAGCTTGGGACAGGGACACAATGAGCAGTTCTTC
TRBJ2-2,TRBV3-1/TRBV3-2,.,TRBD2,CASSYTSGTGELFF,TGTGCCAGCAGCTACACTAGCGGCACCGGGGAGCTGTTTTTT
TRBJ1-1,TRBV19,few,.,CASSIGVGTEAFF,TGTGCCAGTAGTATAGGGGTCGGGACTGAAGCTTTCTTT
TRBJ1-4,TRBV7-9,.,.,CASSYEIPGEKLFF,TGTGCCAGCAGCTACGAAATACCAGGGGAAAAACTGTTTTTT
TRBJ1-4,TRBV28,few,.,CASSLTGFDEKLFF,TGTGCCAGCAGTTTAACAGGGTTTGATGAAAAACTGTTTTTT
TRBJ1-6,TRBV5-4,.,TRBD1,CASSLADRLNSPLHF,TGTGCCAGCAGCTTGGCGGACAGGCTCAATTCACCCCTCCACTTT
TRBJ2-3,TRBV3-1/TRBV3-2,once,.,CASSQGSRWSDTQYF,TGTGCCAGCAGCCAAGGGAGTCGTTGGTCGGATACGCAGTATTTT
TRBJ2-3,TRBV19,.,TRBD2,CASSSPGLAGGTDTQYF,TGTGCCAGTAGTAGTCCGGGACTAGCGGGCGGCACAGATACGCAGTATTTT
TRBJ1-1,TRBV12-3/TRBV12-4,few,.,CASRAGGAEAFF,TGTGCCAGCAGGGCCGGCGGGGCTGAAGCTTTCTTT
TRBJ2-3,TRBV4-2,.,TRBD2,CASSQHPWELAEASGSDTQYF,TGTGCCAGCAGCCAACACCCCTGGGAACTAGCGGAAGCCTCCGGCTCAGATACGCAGTATTTT
TRBJ2-3,TRBV7-3,.,.,CASSRIGGTDTQYF,TGTGCCAGCAGCCGAATCGGGGGCACAGATACGCAGTATTTT
TRBJ1-5,TRBV2,.,.,CASSRDSNQPQHF,TGTGCCAGCAGCAGGGATAGCAATCAGCCCCAGCATTTT
TRBJ1-2,TRBV7-3,.,.,CASSGIRDGYTF,TGTGCCAGCAGCGGAATCAGGGATGGCTACACCTTC
TRBJ1-4,TRBV5-5,.,.,CASTTVAGQGEEKLFF,TGTGCCAGCACCACGGTCGCGGGGCAGGGAGAAGAAAAACTGTTTTTT
TRBJ1-1,TRBV7-3,.,.,CASSLLMSTEAFF,TGTGCCAGCAGCTTATTAATGAGCACTGAAGCTTTCTTT
TRBJ2-7,TRBV5-8,.,TRBD1,CASSPGQGGSYEQYF,TGTGCCAGCAGCCCGGGACAGGGCGGGAGCTACGAGCAGTACTTC
TRBJ2-7,TRBV28,.,TRBD1,CASILQGASSYEQYF,TGTGCCAGCATCCTACAGGGGGCGAGTTCCTACGAGCAGTACTTC
TRBJ2-2,TRBV11-3,once,.,CASSLLNTGELFF,TGTGCCAGCAGCTTACTCAACACCGGGGAGCTGTTTTTT
TRBJ1-4,TRBV9,.,.,CASSADINEKLFF,TGTGCCAGCAGCGCGGACATTAATGAAAAACTGTTTTTT
TRBJ2-5,TRBV10-3,.,TRBD1,CAISGFAGQGVETQYF,TGTGCCATCAGTGGGTTTGCGGGACAGGGGGTGGAGACCCAGTACTTC
TRBJ1-5,TRBV10-3,many,TRBD1,CAIRGTGASNQPQHF,TGTGCCATCAGGGGGACAGGGGCGAGCAATCAGCCCCAGCATTTT
TRBJ2-7,TRBV7-2,once,.,CASSLMMSSEQYF,TGTGCCAGCAGCTTAATGATGAGTTCCGAGCAGTACTTC
TRBJ2-3,TRBV4-2,.,.,CASSLPVATDTQYF,TGTGCCAGCAGCCTTCCGGTCGCTACAGATACGCAGTATTTT
TRBJ2-5,TRBV28,.,.,CASSYPRGQGETQYF,TGTGCCAGCAGTTACCCCCGGGGTCAGGGGGAGACCCAGTACTTC
TRBJ1-3,TRBV2,.,.,CASRQNSGNTIYF,TGTGCCAGCAGGCAGAACTCTGGAAACACCATATATTTT
TRBJ1-5,TRBV27,.,.,CATRGGINSNQPQHF,TGTGCCACCCGCGGAGGGATTAATAGCAATCAGCCCCAGCATTTT
TRBJ1-6,TRBV3-1/TRBV3-2,.,TRBD1,CASSLGQGYNSPLHF,TGTGCCAGCAGCCTCGGACAGGGCTATAATTCACCCCTCCACTTT